A selection of T cell receptor beta chains follows, all from one sample in a study of blood T cell repertoires in COVID-19. TCRdb's copy holds only in-frame clones and misses some; the assay was immunoSEQ multiplex PCR. The sample lists fewer than 500,000 clones; about 90% were seen once. Sequenced input: PBMCs or T cells enriched from blood (not recorded which). Receptors were obtained from a woman between 18 and 30 years old with acute COVID-19. The CDR3 runs from the conserved cysteine through the conserved F or W. A D gene is named only where the DNA matches it firmly. Some rows have no size entry. The others give once, few or many, or a class for an expanded clone.

j_call v_call clone_size d_call cdr3_aa cdr3_nt
TRBJ1-1 TRBV6-4 - TRBD1 CASPSDRVNTEAFF TGTGCCAGCCCCAGCGACAGGGTGAACACTGAAGCTTTCTTT
TRBJ2-3 TRBV7-2 once - CASSKDRAGDTQYF TGTGCCAGCAGCAAGGACAGAGCCGGAGATACGCAGTATTTT
TRBJ1-4 TRBV7-2 - - CASSQSTGVEEKLFF TGTGCCAGCAGCCAATCTACAGGAGTGGAAGAAAAACTGTTTTTT
TRBJ2-3 TRBV18 - - CASSLGQDHTDTQYF TGTGCCAGCTCACTCGGACAAGACCACACAGATACGCAGTATTTT
TRBJ2-1 TRBV9 - TRBD2 CASSPEGLTNNEQFF TGTGCCAGCAGCCCGGAGGGACTAACAAACAATGAGCAGTTCTTC
TRBJ1-6 TRBV14 - - CASSQDHDRRSSPLHF TGTGCCAGCAGCCAAGATCATGACAGGCGAAGTTCACCCCTCCACTTT
TRBJ1-5 TRBV2 - - CASNERGGNQPQHF TGTGCCAGCAATGAGAGGGGAGGAAATCAGCCCCAGCATTTT
TRBJ1-2 TRBV28 - - CASYIPGNYGYTF TGTGCCAGCTACATCCCAGGGAACTATGGCTACACCTTC
TRBJ2-3 TRBV4-2 - TRBD2 CASSQDSGLADGTDTQYF TGTGCCAGCAGCCAAGATAGCGGGCTAGCGGACGGCACAGATACGCAGTATTTT
TRBJ1-1 TRBV28 - - CASTTALNTEAFF TGTGCCAGCACGACAGCCCTAAACACTGAAGCTTTCTTT
TRBJ2-2 TRBV19 - - CASSGSDKNTGELFF TGTGCCAGTAGTGGTTCAGACAAGAACACCGGGGAGCTGTTTTTT
TRBJ2-7 TRBV7-9 - TRBD1 CASSLEGQGAEQYF TGTGCCAGCAGCTTAGAAGGACAGGGCGCCGAGCAGTACTTC
TRBJ2-7 TRBV28 - TRBD1 CASRRRDRGSYEQYF TGTGCCAGCAGGAGAAGGGACAGGGGTTCCTACGAGCAGTACTTC
TRBJ2-1 TRBV19 - TRBD1 CASSWGGQGTYNEQFF TGTGCCAGTAGTTGGGGGGGACAGGGGACGTACAATGAGCAGTTCTTC
TRBJ2-5 TRBV3-1/TRBV3-2 - TRBD2 CASSLGTSGETQYF TGTGCCAGCAGCCTAGGGACTAGCGGAGAGACCCAGTACTTC